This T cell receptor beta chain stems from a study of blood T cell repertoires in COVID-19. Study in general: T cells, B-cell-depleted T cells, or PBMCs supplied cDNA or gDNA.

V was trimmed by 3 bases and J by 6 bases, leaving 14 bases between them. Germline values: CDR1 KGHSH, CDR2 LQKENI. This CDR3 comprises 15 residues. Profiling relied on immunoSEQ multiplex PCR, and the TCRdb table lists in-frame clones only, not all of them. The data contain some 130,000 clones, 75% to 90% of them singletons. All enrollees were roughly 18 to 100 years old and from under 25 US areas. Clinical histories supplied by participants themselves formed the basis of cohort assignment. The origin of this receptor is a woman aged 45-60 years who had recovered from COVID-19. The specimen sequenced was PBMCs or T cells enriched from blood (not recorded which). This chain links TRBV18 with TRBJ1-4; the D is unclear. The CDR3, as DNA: TGTGCCAGCTCACCGTTTTCGGGGAGGGATGAAAAACTGTTTTTT. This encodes CASSPFSGRDEKLFF.